This T cell receptor (beta chain) was captured by sequencing in a study of cytomegalovirus exposure and HLA in healthy donors. As for this clone: The target antigen is unknown.

Study results and limitations: Per a prior analysis, the majority of TCR beta V segments were productive roughly 87% or roughly 30% of the time. TCR beta chains associated with HLA were, in a later analysis, more clonally expanded than equally common others. Association of a missense DCLRE1C variant with TCR beta V- and J-gene trimming was reported in a later analysis.

Germline V lookup: CDR1 MNHEY, CDR2 SVGAGI. This CDR3 has 13 residues. Trimming took off 4 bases at V and 4 bases at J, with 10 bases between the two ends. PCR primers comprised 60 Vbeta and 13 Jbeta primers. Measured with immunoSEQ multiplex PCR; TCRdb has only the in-frame clones, and not every one. In the table there are 150,000 to 160,000 clones, 74% of which are singletons. The chain recombines TRBV6-5 with TRBJ1-1; tentatively, D is TRBD1 (5 bases). The specimen sequenced was PBMCs. The receptor's source is a man aged 30 to 39 in good health and CMV-seronegative. CDR3 loop: CASSFQGSTEAFF. For the CDR3, the DNA is TGTGCCAGCAGTTTTCAGGGAAGCACTGAAGCTTTCTTT.